The T cell receptor beta chain described here comes from a study of memory CD4+ T cells and cytomegalovirus serostatus. In the authors' workflow: After removing out-of-frame reads, over 2 million distinct TCRbeta sequences remained. Some clones are missing from TCRdb's copy, which holds only in-frame ones; the method was immunoSEQ multiplex PCR. V, J and clone size reflect that table, while D and trimming were determined from the DNA. The data contain approximately 70,000 clones, around 76% of them singletons. This clone has only a few counts. With 2 bases removed from V and 4 bases from J, the gap between germline ends came to 15 bases. Germline-derived CDR1 and CDR2 are MNHEY and SMNVEV (reference sequence). The CDR3 is 15 amino acids. Single viable CD3+CD4+CD8-CD45RO+ cells were sorted as the memory CD4+ T cells. CMV serostatus came from serum IgG against pp150, pp28, p38, p52.

Sequencing input: memory CD4+ T cells from blood. This chain links TRBV27 with TRBJ2-7, with TRBD2 as a possible D gene (5 bases). The TCR comes from an adult in good health and CMV-seropositive. CDR3 bases: TGTGCCAGCAGTTTAATTGAGGGCAGCGGATACGAGCAGTACTTC. The encoded protein is CASSLIEGSGYEQYF.